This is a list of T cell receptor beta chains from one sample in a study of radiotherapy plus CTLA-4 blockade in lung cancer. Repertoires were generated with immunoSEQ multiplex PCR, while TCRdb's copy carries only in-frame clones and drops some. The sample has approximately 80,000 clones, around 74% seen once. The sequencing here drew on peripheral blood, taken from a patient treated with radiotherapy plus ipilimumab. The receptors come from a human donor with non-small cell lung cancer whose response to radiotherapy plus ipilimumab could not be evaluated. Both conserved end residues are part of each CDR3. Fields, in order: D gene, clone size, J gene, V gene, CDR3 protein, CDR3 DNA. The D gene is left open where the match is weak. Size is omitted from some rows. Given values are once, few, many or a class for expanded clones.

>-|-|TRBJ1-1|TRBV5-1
CASSVGTKGAEAFF
TGCGCCAGCAGCGTGGGGACAAAAGGCGCTGAAGCTTTCTTT
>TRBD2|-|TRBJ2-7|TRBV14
CASSQVASGTSYEQYF
TGTGCCAGCAGCCAAGTTGCTAGCGGGACCTCCTACGAGCAGTACTTC
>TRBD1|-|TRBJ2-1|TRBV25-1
CASSEAGTGWLHEQFF
TGTGCCAGCAGTGAAGCAGGGACAGGGTGGTTACATGAGCAGTTCTTC
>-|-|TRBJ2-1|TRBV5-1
CASRASNEQFF
TGCGCCAGCAGGGCCTCAAATGAGCAGTTCTTC
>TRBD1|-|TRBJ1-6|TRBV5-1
CASTQAGGDRRPLHF
TGCGCCAGCACTCAAGCAGGGGGAGATCGTCGGCCCCTCCACTTT
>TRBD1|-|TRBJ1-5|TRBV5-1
CASSLGGTGGGSNQPQHF
TGCGCCAGCAGCTTGGGGGGGACAGGGGGTGGCAGCAATCAGCCCCAGCATTTT
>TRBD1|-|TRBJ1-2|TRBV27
CASRPTGGLSNYGYTF
TGTGCCAGCAGACCGACAGGGGGCCTCTCTAACTATGGCTACACCTTC
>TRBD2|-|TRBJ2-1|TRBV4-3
CASSQDLSGVVQFF
TGCGCCAGCAGCCAAGACCTTAGCGGGGTGGTGCAGTTCTTC
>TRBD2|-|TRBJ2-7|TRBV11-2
CASSSTRTSGGGEQYF
TGTGCCAGCAGCTCCACCCGGACTAGCGGGGGAGGCGAGCAGTACTTC
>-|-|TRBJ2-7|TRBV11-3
CASSPDGPWEQYF
TGTGCCAGCAGCCCAGATGGGCCCTGGGAGCAGTACTTC
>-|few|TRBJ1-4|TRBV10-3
CAISEGAEKLFF
TGTGCCATCAGTGAAGGGGCCGAAAAACTGTTTTTT
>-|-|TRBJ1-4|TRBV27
CASGRGGAEKLFF
TGTGCCAGCGGTAGGGGGGGTGCGGAAAAACTGTTTTTT
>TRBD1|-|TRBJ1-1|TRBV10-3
CAISESRTGNSNTEAFF
TGTGCCATCAGTGAGTCTAGGACAGGGAATTCGAACACTGAAGCTTTCTTT
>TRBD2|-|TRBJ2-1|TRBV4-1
CASSQVRLAVYNEQFF
TGCGCCAGCAGCCAAGTTAGACTAGCGGTATACAATGAGCAGTTCTTC
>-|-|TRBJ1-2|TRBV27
CASSLGGARGGYGYTF
TGTGCCAGCAGTTTAGGGGGGGCGCGGGGGGGCTATGGCTACACCTTC
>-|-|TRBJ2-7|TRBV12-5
CASGPRDKSYEQYF
TGTGCTAGTGGCCCCCGGGACAAATCCTACGAGCAGTACTTC
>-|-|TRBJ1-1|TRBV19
CASSIPHRAKPEAFF
TGTGCCAGTAGTATACCCCACAGGGCGAAACCAGAAGCTTTCTTT
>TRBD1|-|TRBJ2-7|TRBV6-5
CASRPGTEDPYEQYF
TGTGCCAGCAGACCCGGGACAGAAGACCCCTACGAGCAGTACTTC
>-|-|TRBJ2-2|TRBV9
CASSVDPGYTGELFF
TGTGCCAGCAGCGTCGACCCAGGGTACACCGGGGAGCTGTTTTTT
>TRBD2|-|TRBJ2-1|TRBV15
CATRAGTSGYNEQFF
TGTGCCACCAGAGCCGGGACTAGCGGTTACAATGAGCAGTTCTTC
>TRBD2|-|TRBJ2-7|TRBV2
CASSDISGITISYEQYF
TGTGCCAGCAGTGATATTAGCGGGATTACCATCTCCTACGAGCAGTACTTC
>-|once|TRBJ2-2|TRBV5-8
CASSARGRTGELFF
TGTGCCAGCAGCGCACGGGGGAGGACCGGGGAGCTGTTTTTT
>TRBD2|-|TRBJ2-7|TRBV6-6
CASSLGLADSYEQYF
TGTGCCAGCAGCCTCGGACTAGCGGATTCCTACGAGCAGTACTTC
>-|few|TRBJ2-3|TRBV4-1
CASSQAPISTQYF
TGCGCCAGCAGCCAGGCCCCCATCAGTACGCAGTATTTT
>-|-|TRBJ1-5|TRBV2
CASIRDINQPQHF
TGTGCCAGCATACGGGACATCAATCAGCCCCAGCATTTT
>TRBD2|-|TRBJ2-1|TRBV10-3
CAIRPGLAGEGDNEQFF
TGTGCCATCAGACCGGGACTAGCGGGAGAGGGCGACAATGAGCAGTTCTTC
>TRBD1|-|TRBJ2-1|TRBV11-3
CASSRGQGGDDEQFF
TGTGCCAGCAGTCGTGGACAGGGGGGGGACGATGAGCAGTTCTTC
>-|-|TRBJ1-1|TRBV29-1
CSVELSLGNTEAFF
TGCAGCGTTGAATTATCCCTCGGGAACACTGAAGCTTTCTTT
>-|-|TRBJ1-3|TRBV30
CAWSVYIAGTRSHF
TGTGCCTGGAGTGTCTATATAGCGGGGACAAGATCACATTTT
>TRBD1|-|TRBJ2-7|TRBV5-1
CASSSTPGQGDDEQYF
TGCGCCAGCAGCTCAACACCGGGACAGGGCGACGACGAGCAGTACTTC
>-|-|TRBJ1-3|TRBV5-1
CASSLVGSGNTIYF
TGCGCCAGCAGCTTGGTCGGTTCTGGAAACACCATATATTTT
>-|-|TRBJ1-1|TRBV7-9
CASSLIRGNTEAFF
TGTGCCAGCAGCTTGATTAGGGGGAACACTGAAGCTTTCTTT
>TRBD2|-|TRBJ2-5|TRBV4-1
CASSQGGTSGGKETQYF
TGCGCCAGCAGCCAAGGGGGGACTAGCGGGGGGAAAGAGACCCAGTACTTC
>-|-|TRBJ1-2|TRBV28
CASSLDWGGYGYTF
TGTGCCAGCAGTTTAGATTGGGGAGGCTATGGCTACACCTTC
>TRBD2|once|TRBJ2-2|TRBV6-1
CASSGIGGGAGELFF
TGTGCCAGCAGCGGGATTGGCGGGGGGGCCGGGGAGCTGTTTTTT
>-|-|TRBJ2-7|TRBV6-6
CASRGDRSGSYEQYF
TGTGCCAGCAGAGGCGACAGGAGTGGTTCCTACGAGCAGTACTTC
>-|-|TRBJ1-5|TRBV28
CASSTLTNQPQHF
TGTGCCAGCAGTACCCTCACAAATCAGCCCCAGCATTTT
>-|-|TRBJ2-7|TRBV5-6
CASSSYRVQSSYEQYF
TGTGCCAGCAGCTCCTACAGGGTCCAAAGCTCCTACGAGCAGTACTTC
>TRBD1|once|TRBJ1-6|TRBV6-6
CASSLPGTGISSPLHF
TGTGCCAGCAGTCTGCCCGGGACAGGGATTTCGTCACCCCTCCACTTT
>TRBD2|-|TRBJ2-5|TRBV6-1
CASSEAAGGVWTEETQYF
TGTGCCAGCAGTGAAGCAGCGGGAGGCGTGTGGACGGAAGAGACCCAGTACTTC
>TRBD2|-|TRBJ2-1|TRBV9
CASSVAVAGVLSYNEQFF
TGTGCCAGCAGCGTAGCGGTTGCGGGAGTACTCTCCTACAATGAGCAGTTCTTC
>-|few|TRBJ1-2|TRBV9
CASSVDEFNYGYTF
TGTGCCAGCAGCGTAGATGAGTTTAACTATGGCTACACCTTC
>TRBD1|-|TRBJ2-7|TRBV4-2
CASSPRQGGSYEQYF
TGTGCCAGCAGCCCTCGACAGGGGGGGTCCTACGAGCAGTACTTC
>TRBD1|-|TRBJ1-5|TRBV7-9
CASSLGTGPNQPQHF
TGTGCCAGCAGCCTCGGGACAGGGCCCAATCAGCCCCAGCATTTT
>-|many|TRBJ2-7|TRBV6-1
CASSELGRRGEQYF
TGTGCCAGCAGTGAACTGGGGAGGCGGGGCGAGCAGTACTTC
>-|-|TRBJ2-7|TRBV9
CASSVAREPYEQYF
TGTGCCAGCAGCGTAGCCCGGGAGCCCTACGAGCAGTACTTC
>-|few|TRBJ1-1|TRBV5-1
CASSTGGGTEAFF
TGCGCCAGCTCCACCGGGGGGGGAACTGAAGCTTTCTTT
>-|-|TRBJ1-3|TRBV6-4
CASSQDSGNTIYF
TGTGCCAGCAGTCAGGACTCTGGAAACACCATATATTTT
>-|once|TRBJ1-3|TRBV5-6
CASSLQFSGNTIYF
TGTGCCAGCAGCTTACAGTTCTCTGGAAACACCATATATTTT